This T cell receptor (beta chain) originates from a study of T cell repertoires in cytomegalovirus infection. Study information: Indications of both CMV infection and matching HLA type were provided by public TCR beta signatures.

Findings and caveats of the study: CMV carriers having the relevant HLA were flagged by cumulative public TCR beta family frequency. Predominance within the ex vivo response was attributable to HLA-C-restricted CMV-specific TCR beta clonotypes.

Germline CDR1 and CDR2: LNHDA and SQIVND (reference sequence). Trimming shortened V by 5 bases and J by 1 base, and 12 bases separated the two germline ends. CDR3 length equals 16 residues. TCRdb passed the reads through MiXCR, listing each CDR3 protein once. The table has 200,000 to 300,000 distinct CDR3 sequences, under 8.5% seen once. As regards this clonotype: Its matching antigen is unknown.

What was sequenced was PBMCs. The chain couples TRBV19 to TRBJ2-6; D could derive from TRBD1 or TRBD2 (5 bases each). The receptor was derived from a human donor in good health (CMV status not recorded). Some clones in this sample may be carry-over from other donors' samples. The chain's CDR3 is CASSPGRTSGANVLTF. The CDR3 nucleotides are TGTGCCAGTAGTCCGGGACGGACATCTGGGGCCAACGTCCTGACTTTC.